This T cell receptor beta chain was recorded in a study of blood T cell repertoires in COVID-19. As for the study in general: Samples of COVID-19 (acute and convalescent) were obtained from the United States, Italy and Spain. In each case, the material was cDNA or gDNA derived from T cells, B-cell-depleted T cells, or PBMCs.

Source study methods: Counts of nucleated cells, estimated from reference gene primer amplification, were obtained. Only in-frame clones appear in the TCRdb table, and some are missing; sequencing was by immunoSEQ multiplex PCR. That table supplies the V and J calls and clone size; D and trimming were determined from the DNA. This sample has 200,000 to 250,000 clones; more than 65% occur once, and the top ten carry less than 2.5%. The sample consisted of peripheral blood. This receptor was taken from a woman between 55 and 75 years old with acute or convalescent COVID-19.

CDR3 protein: CASSVGGANEKLFF. Written as DNA, the CDR3 is TGTGCCAGCAGCGTCGGAGGAGCTAATGAAAAACTGTTTTTT. The V gene is TRBV9, the J gene TRBJ1-4; no clear D gene. The germline V gene has CDR1 SGDLS and CDR2 YYNGEE. The CDR3 runs to 14 residues. The germline V and J ends were trimmed by 2 bases and 3 bases, with 8 bases remaining between them.